One TCR beta chain is described in this entry. Its antigen remains unknown. The study ran its PCR with 60 Vbeta and 13 Jbeta primers. The repertoire was sequenced with immunoSEQ multiplex PCR; TCRdb's copy has only in-frame clones and lacks some. Of about 90,000 clones detected, approximately 56% appear once; the ten largest clones hold approximately 5%. These data belong to a study of cytomegalovirus exposure and HLA in healthy donors. Overall study context: Counted in an early data release were some 81 million unique TCRs from HLA-typed donors.

V lost 6 bases, J lost 7 bases, and 8 bases stayed unmatched. This CDR3 spans 14 amino acids. Per germline, CDR1 MNHNS and CDR2 SASEGT. Study observations and caveats: Earlier analysis looked at TCR beta V segments, and most were productive about 90% or about 30% of the time. As was reported, the HLA-A and HLA-B alleles of most subjects were accurately predicted from TCR beta sequences. Trimming of TCR beta V- and J-genes showed a link, identified in a later analysis, to a missense DCLRE1C variant.

This receptor was identified in a woman aged 25-40 years in good health and CMV-seropositive. Sequencing was performed on PBMCs. V and J are TRBV6-1 and TRBJ1-4; 7 positions match TRBD1. The chain's CDR3 is CASRAQGGVEKLFF. CDR3 sequence (DNA): TGTGCCAGCAGGGCTCAGGGGGGTGTTGAAAAACTGTTTTTT.